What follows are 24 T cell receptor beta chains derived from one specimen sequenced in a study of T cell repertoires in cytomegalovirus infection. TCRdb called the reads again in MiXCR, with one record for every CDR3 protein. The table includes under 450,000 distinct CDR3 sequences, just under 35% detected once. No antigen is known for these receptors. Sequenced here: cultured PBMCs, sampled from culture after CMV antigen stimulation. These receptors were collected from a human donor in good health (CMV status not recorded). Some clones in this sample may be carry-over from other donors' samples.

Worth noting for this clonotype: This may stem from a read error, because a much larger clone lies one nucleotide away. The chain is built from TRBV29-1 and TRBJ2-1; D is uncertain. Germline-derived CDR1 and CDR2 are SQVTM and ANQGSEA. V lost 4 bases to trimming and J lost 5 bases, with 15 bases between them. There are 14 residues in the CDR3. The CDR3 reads CSVAFMSVNNEQFF. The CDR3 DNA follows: TGCAGCGTTGCTTTCATGTCAGTCAACAATGAGCAGTTCTTC.

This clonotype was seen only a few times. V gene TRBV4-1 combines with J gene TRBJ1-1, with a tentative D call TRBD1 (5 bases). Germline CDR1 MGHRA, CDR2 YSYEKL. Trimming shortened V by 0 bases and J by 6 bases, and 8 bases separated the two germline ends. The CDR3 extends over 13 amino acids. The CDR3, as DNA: TGCGCCAGCAGCCAAGATAGGGACTCTGAAGCTTTCTTT. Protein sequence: CASSQDRDSEAFF.

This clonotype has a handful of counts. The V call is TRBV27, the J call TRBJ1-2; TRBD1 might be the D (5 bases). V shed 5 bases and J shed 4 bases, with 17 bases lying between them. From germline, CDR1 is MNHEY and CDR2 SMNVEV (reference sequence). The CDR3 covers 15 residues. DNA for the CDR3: TGTGCCAGCAGTCCATCGCAACAGGCTGTCTATGGCTACACCTTC. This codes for CASSPSQQAVYGYTF.

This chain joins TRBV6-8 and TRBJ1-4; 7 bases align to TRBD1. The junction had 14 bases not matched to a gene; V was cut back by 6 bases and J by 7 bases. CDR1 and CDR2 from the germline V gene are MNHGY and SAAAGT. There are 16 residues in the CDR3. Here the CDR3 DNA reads TGTGCCAGCAGCCGTGACCCTGGGACAGTCCCTGAAAAACTGTTTTTT. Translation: CASSRDPGTVPEKLFF.

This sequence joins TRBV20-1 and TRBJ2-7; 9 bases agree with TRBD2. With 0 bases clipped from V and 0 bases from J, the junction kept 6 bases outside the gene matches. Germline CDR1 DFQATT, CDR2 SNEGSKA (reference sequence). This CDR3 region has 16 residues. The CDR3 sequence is CSARDVKGLASYEQYF. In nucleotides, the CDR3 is TGCAGTGCTAGAGATGTCAAGGGACTAGCCTCCTACGAGCAGTACTTC.

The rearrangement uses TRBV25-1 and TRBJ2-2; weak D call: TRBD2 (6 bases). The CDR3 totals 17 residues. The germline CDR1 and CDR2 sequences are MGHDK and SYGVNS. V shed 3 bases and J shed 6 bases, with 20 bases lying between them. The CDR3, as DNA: TGTGCCAGCAGTGAGGTTGGACGGGAGCTTGGTGCCGGGGAGCTGTTTTTT. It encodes CASSEVGRELGAGELFF.

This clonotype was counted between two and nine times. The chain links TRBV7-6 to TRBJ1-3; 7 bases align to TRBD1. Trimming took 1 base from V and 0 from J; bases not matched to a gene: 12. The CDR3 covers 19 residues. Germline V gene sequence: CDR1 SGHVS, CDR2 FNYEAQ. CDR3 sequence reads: CASSLVVGLQGSSGNTIYF. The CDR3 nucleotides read TGTGCCAGCAGCTTAGTCGTTGGGTTACAGGGGAGCTCTGGAAACACCATATATTTT.

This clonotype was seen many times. CDR3 sequence: CASSLARGRVDTQYF. In nucleotides, the CDR3 is TGTGCCAGCAGCTTAGCGAGGGGGCGCGTAGATACGCAGTATTTT. The chain is built from TRBV7-2 and TRBJ2-3; TRBD1 aligns across 7 bases. V gave up 0 bases and J gave up 5 bases; unmatched junction bases: 5. The CDR3 is 15 amino acids. Germline V gene lookup returns CDR1 SGHTA and CDR2 FQGNSA.

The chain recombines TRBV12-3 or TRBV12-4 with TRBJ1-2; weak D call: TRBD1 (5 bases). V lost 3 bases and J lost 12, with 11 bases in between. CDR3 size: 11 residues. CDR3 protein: CASSFGRENTF. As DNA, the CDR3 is TGTGCCAGCAGTTTCGGCAGGGAGAACACCTTC.

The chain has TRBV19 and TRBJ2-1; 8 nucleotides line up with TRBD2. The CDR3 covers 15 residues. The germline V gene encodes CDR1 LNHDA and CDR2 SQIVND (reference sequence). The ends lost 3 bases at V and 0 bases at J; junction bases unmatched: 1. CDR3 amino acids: CASSISGASYNEQFF. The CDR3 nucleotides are TGTGCCAGTAGTATTAGCGGGGCCTCCTACAATGAGCAGTTCTTC.

CDR3 loop: CASTRSSGRADTQYF. As DNA, the CDR3 is TGTGCCAGCACTCGGTCCTCAGGCCGCGCAGATACGCAGTATTTT. The rearrangement links TRBV7-2 to TRBJ2-3; D not certain. Per the germline V gene, CDR1 is SGHTA and CDR2 is FQGNSA. Trimming stripped 7 bases from V and 4 bases from J, with 18 bases between. The CDR3 contains 15 residues.

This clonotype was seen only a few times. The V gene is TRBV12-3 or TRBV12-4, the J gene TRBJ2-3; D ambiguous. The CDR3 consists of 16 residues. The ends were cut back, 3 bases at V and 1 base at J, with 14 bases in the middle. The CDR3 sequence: CASSFSVGAGTDTQYF. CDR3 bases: TGTGCCAGCAGTTTTAGTGTGGGCGCGGGCACAGATACGCAGTATTTT.

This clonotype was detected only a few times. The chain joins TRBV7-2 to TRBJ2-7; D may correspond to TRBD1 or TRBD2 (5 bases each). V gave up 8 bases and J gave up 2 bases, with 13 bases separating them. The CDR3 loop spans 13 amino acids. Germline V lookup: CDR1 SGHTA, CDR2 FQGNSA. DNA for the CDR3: TGTGCCAGCTCGAGAGGGGCCGCCTACGAGCAGTACTTC. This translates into CASSRGAAYEQYF.

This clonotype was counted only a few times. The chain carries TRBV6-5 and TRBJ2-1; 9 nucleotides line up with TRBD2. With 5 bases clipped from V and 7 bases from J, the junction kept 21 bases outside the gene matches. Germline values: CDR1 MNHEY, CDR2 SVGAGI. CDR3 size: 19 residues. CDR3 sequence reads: CASSPQKRPTSGRGNEQFF. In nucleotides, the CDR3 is TGTGCCAGCAGTCCTCAAAAAAGGCCGACTAGCGGAAGAGGGAATGAGCAGTTCTTC.

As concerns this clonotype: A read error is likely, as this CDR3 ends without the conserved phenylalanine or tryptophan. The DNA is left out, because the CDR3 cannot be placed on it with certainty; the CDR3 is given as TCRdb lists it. The CDR3 is CASSLLAGGIII. J is TRBJ2-7 and V is TRBV12-3 or TRBV12-4; the table's D call of TRBD2 was not tested on the DNA. The CDR3 is 12 amino acids in total, end residues counted.

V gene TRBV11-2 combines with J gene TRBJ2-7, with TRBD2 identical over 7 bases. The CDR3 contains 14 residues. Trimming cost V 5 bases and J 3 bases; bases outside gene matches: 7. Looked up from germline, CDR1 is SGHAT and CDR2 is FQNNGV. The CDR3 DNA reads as TGTGCCAGCAGCCTGGTACTAGCGCACTACGAGCAGTACTTC. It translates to CASSLVLAHYEQYF.

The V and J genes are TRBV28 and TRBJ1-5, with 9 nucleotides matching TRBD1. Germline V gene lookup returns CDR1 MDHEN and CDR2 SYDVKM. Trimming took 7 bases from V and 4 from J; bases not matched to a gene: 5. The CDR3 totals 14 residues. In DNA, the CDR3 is TGTGCCAGCAACCTGGGACAGGGAAATCAGCCCCAGCATTTT. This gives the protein CASNLGQGNQPQHF.

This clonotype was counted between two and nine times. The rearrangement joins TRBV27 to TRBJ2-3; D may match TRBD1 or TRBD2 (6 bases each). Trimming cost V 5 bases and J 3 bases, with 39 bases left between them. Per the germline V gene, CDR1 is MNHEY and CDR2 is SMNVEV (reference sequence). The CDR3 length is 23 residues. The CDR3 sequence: CASSPRARAGRGSGDKSTDTQYF. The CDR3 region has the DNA TGTGCCAGCAGTCCCAGGGCTCGTGCCGGGCGGGGTTCCGGGGACAAGTCAACAGATACGCAGTATTTT.

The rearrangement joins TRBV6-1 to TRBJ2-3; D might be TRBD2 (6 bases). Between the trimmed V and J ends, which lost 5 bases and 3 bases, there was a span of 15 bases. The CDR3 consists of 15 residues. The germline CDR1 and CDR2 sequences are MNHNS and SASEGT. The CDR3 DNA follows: TGTGCCAGCAGTCCCGGGGGAACCCCTACAGATACGCAGTATTTT. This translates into CASSPGGTPTDTQYF.

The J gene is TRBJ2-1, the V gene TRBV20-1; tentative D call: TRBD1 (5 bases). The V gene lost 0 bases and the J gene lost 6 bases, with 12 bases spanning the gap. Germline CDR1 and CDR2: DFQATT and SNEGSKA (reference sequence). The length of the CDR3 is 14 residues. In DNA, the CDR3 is TGCAGTGCTAGAGATTTTTCAGGGATCAATGAGCAGTTCTTC. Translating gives CSARDFSGINEQFF.

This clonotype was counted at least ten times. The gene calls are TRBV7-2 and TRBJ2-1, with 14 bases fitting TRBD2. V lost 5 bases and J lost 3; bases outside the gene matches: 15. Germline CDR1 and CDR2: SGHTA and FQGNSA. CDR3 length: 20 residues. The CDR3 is CASSLLRTSGRLLNYNEQFF. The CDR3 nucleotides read TGTGCCAGCAGCCTTCTCAGGACTAGCGGGAGGCTCCTAAACTACAATGAGCAGTTCTTC.

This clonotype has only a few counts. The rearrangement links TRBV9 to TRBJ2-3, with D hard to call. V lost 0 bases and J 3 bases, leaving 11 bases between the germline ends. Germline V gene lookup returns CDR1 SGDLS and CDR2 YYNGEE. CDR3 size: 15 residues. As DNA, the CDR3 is TGTGCCAGCAGCGTAGGGATGGTTCAAACAGATACGCAGTATTTT. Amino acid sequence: CASSVGMVQTDTQYF.

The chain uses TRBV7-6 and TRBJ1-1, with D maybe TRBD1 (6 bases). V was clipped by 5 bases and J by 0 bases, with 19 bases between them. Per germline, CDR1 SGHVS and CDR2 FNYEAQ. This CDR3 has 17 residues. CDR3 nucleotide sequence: TGTGCCAGCAGCAAATGGGGGGGGGCGGTTATGAACACTGAAGCTTTCTTT. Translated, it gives CASSKWGGAVMNTEAFF. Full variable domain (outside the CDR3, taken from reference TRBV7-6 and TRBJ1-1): GAGVSQSPRYKVTKRGQDVALRCDPISGHVSLYWYRQALGQGPEFLTYFNYEAQQDKSGLPNDRFSAERPEGSISTLTIQRTEQRDSAMYRCASSKWGGAVMNTEAFFGQGTRLTVV.

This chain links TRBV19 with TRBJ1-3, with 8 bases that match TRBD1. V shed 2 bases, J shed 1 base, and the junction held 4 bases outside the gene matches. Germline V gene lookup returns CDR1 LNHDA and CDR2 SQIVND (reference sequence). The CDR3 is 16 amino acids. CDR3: CASSIIQGGSGNTIYF. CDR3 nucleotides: TGTGCCAGTAGTATAATACAGGGGGGATCTGGAAACACCATATATTTT.